This T cell receptor (beta chain) derives from a study of blood T cells in healthy people across ages. There were healthy Caucasian individuals from Russia, aged 6 to 90, serving as donors. Each sample yielded at least 6 million isolated PBMCs. Points from the study as a whole: Per-million-T-cell TCR beta diversity fell roughly linearly with age.

The CDR3 runs to 14 residues. Germline CDR1 and CDR2: MNHEY and SMNVEV (reference sequence). The ends lost 7 bases at V and 9 bases at J; junction bases unmatched: 8. This clonotype was detected only once. As yet, its antigen is unknown. Next came a second PCR, run for roughly 6 to 11 cycles, which used a sample-barcoded 5' primer along with a J-beta primer mix. One entry per CDR3 protein, called by TCRdb with MiXCR from the 5' RACE reads. The sample contains about 1.8 million distinct CDR3 sequences, about 49% of which appear only once. The sequence was obtained from a woman in her 40s in good health. The chain combines TRBV27 with TRBJ1-6, with TRBD1 matching over 8 bases. Material for sequencing was blood. CDR3 residues: CASTLNRGFSPLHF. The CDR3 DNA reads TGTGCCAGCACCCTGAACAGGGGGTTTTCACCCCTCCACTTT.